The rows below give T cell receptor beta chains drawn from one sample of a study of T-cell memory formation after mild COVID-19. TCRdb fed the 5' RACE reads into MiXCR, producing one record per CDR3 protein. The sample has approximately 240,000 distinct CDR3 sequences, approximately 16% seen once. The sequencing input was PBMCs or a T cell subset sorted from them (not recorded which). These receptors came from a man younger than 35 who had mild COVID-19 (a few samples of this study predate the infection). Cell type and time point are not known. Both conserved end residues are trimmed from each CDR3. Each record gives: J gene, V gene, clone size, D gene, CDR3 protein. D genes are given only for firm matches. Size is omitted from some rows. Given values are once, few, many or a class for expanded clones.

J gene: TRBJ2-3
V gene: TRBV11-2
clone size: -
D gene: -
CDR3 protein: ASSFAGDTQY

J gene: TRBJ2-3
V gene: TRBV30
clone size: few
D gene: TRBD1
CDR3 protein: AWTRDRVTPDTQY

J gene: TRBJ2-3
V gene: TRBV7-2
clone size: -
D gene: TRBD1
CDR3 protein: ASRTDRYTDTQY

J gene: TRBJ2-6
V gene: TRBV27
clone size: -
D gene: -
CDR3 protein: ATLERGGANVLT

J gene: TRBJ2-3
V gene: TRBV6-2/TRBV6-3
clone size: -
D gene: TRBD1
CDR3 protein: ASRHPGTVPNTQY

J gene: TRBJ1-1
V gene: TRBV10-3
clone size: -
D gene: TRBD1
CDR3 protein: AISSDRGENTEAF

J gene: TRBJ1-2
V gene: TRBV29-1
clone size: few
D gene: -
CDR3 protein: SVVWDNSDGYT

J gene: TRBJ2-5
V gene: TRBV5-1
clone size: -
D gene: TRBD2
CDR3 protein: ASTLAGGRETQY

J gene: TRBJ2-5
V gene: TRBV7-6
clone size: -
D gene: -
CDR3 protein: ASSLDLRAGTQY

J gene: TRBJ2-3
V gene: TRBV20-1
clone size: -
D gene: -
CDR3 protein: SARDARLSTDTQY

J gene: TRBJ1-5
V gene: TRBV7-2
clone size: few
D gene: TRBD1
CDR3 protein: ASGDRSNQPQH

J gene: TRBJ2-3
V gene: TRBV5-1
clone size: -
D gene: -
CDR3 protein: ASSSQTVTDTQY

J gene: TRBJ1-1
V gene: TRBV3-1
clone size: -
D gene: -
CDR3 protein: ASSQEQGGAEAF

J gene: TRBJ2-1
V gene: TRBV4-1
clone size: few
D gene: TRBD2
CDR3 protein: ASSQEGGGAVEQF

J gene: TRBJ1-5
V gene: TRBV20-1
clone size: -
D gene: -
CDR3 protein: SARDPNQPQH

J gene: TRBJ1-2
V gene: TRBV5-1
clone size: few
D gene: TRBD1
CDR3 protein: ASSLDGQGAYGYT

J gene: TRBJ2-1
V gene: TRBV5-1
clone size: -
D gene: -
CDR3 protein: ASSLEFHEQF

J gene: TRBJ1-2
V gene: TRBV7-3
clone size: -
D gene: -
CDR3 protein: ASSPIGQGDYGYT

J gene: TRBJ2-5
V gene: TRBV5-1
clone size: few
D gene: -
CDR3 protein: ASSLGERWLQETQY

J gene: TRBJ2-2
V gene: TRBV5-1
clone size: few
D gene: -
CDR3 protein: ASRIGGLNTGELF

J gene: TRBJ2-2
V gene: TRBV6-2/TRBV6-3
clone size: -
D gene: -
CDR3 protein: ASTSDGYNTGELF

J gene: TRBJ2-1
V gene: TRBV7-2
clone size: -
D gene: TRBD2
CDR3 protein: ASSLPAGRGEQF

J gene: TRBJ2-7
V gene: TRBV2
clone size: -
D gene: TRBD2
CDR3 protein: ASKTGLAGVSYEQY

J gene: TRBJ2-2
V gene: TRBV19
clone size: -
D gene: -
CDR3 protein: ATAEANTGELF

J gene: TRBJ1-1
V gene: TRBV7-9
clone size: few
D gene: TRBD1
CDR3 protein: ASSLRQGDTEAF

J gene: TRBJ1-6
V gene: TRBV3-1
clone size: few
D gene: TRBD1
CDR3 protein: ASSARDRGSPLH

J gene: TRBJ2-3
V gene: TRBV5-1
clone size: -
D gene: TRBD1
CDR3 protein: ASSLGQGATDTQY

J gene: TRBJ2-7
V gene: TRBV21-1
clone size: few
D gene: -
CDR3 protein: ASSLGPVTYEQY

J gene: TRBJ2-3
V gene: TRBV29-1
clone size: -
D gene: TRBD2
CDR3 protein: SVRAGLAGSTDTQY

J gene: TRBJ1-5
V gene: TRBV7-2
clone size: few
D gene: -
CDR3 protein: ASSLGRGGNQPQH

J gene: TRBJ2-5
V gene: TRBV12-3/TRBV12-4
clone size: -
D gene: -
CDR3 protein: ASRDTLGETQY

J gene: TRBJ1-4
V gene: TRBV7-2
clone size: -
D gene: -
CDR3 protein: ASSLGGRGGEKLF

J gene: TRBJ2-2
V gene: TRBV24-1
clone size: few
D gene: TRBD1
CDR3 protein: ATGDRGLNTGELF

J gene: TRBJ2-3
V gene: TRBV7-3
clone size: many
D gene: -
CDR3 protein: ASSFQGHTDTQY

J gene: TRBJ2-1
V gene: TRBV5-1
clone size: -
D gene: -
CDR3 protein: ASSLVQGGWEQF

J gene: TRBJ2-3
V gene: TRBV7-3
clone size: few
D gene: TRBD2
CDR3 protein: ASSDRAGAGDTQY

J gene: TRBJ1-2
V gene: TRBV20-1
clone size: -
D gene: -
CDR3 protein: SASAVSGAYGYT

J gene: TRBJ1-1
V gene: TRBV25-1
clone size: -
D gene: -
CDR3 protein: ASSEYRGDTEAF

J gene: TRBJ2-2
V gene: TRBV20-1
clone size: -
D gene: TRBD1
CDR3 protein: SARGQVPGELF

J gene: TRBJ1-1
V gene: TRBV12-3/TRBV12-4
clone size: few
D gene: -
CDR3 protein: ASTPRASTEAF